This T cell receptor beta chain was observed in a study of cytomegalovirus exposure and HLA in healthy donors. It was with 60 Vbeta and 13 Jbeta primers that the PCR ran. Sequencing was performed with immunoSEQ multiplex PCR; in TCRdb, only in-frame clones are kept and a portion is missing. The sample has about 100,000 clones; approximately 70% are singletons. Study observations and caveats: In a later analysis, V- and J-gene trimming of beta chains associated with a DCLRE1C missense variant, replicated independently.

About this clone itself: What it binds is unknown.

Germline V CDR1 and CDR2: MNHEY, SVGAGI. This CDR3 is built from 13 residues. The V end lost 4 bases, the J end lost 3 bases, and 9 bases lay between the germline ends. The sequencing input was PBMCs. The V and J genes are TRBV6-5 and TRBJ2-5; D is perhaps TRBD1 (6 bases). The clonotype originates from a woman younger than 35 in good health and CMV-seropositive. The CDR3 DNA sequence: TGTGCCAGCAGTTTTACAGGGAAAGAGACCCAGTACTTC. Encoded protein: CASSFTGKETQYF.